This T cell receptor beta chain was recorded in a study of cytomegalovirus exposure and HLA in healthy donors (dated by TCRdb to the late 2010s). Notes on the research overall: An earlier analysis of approximately 640 of the donors reported approximately 300 Gb of sequence data and around 120 million unique TCR beta sequences from some 180 million T cells. Of the roughly 400 genotyped donors, approximately 83% fell in the genetic ancestry cluster associated with self-reported Caucasian donors. In addition to the first cohort of roughly 670 subjects, a separate validation cohort of 120 different subjects was used. Among about 400 genotyped donors of the cohort, an average of roughly 230,000 unique TCR beta nucleotide sequences was sequenced per donor, of which roughly 18% were non-productive. In a later analysis, previously published TCR beta repertoires from 666 donors were re-analyzed and high-resolution HLA genotyping was added so that TCR occurrence patterns could be studied. To decide whether each TCR beta V gene segment behaved as functional or pseudogenic, an earlier analysis of some 570 of the donors relied on high-throughput TCR beta sequencing. Donor age, sex, ethnicity and CMV serostatus were collected together with the repertoire data. Class I and class II HLA loci were covered by the typing at four-digit resolution. Rather than using new phenotypic data, the later analysis identified candidate immune exposures from TCR beta sequences and from how often those sequences occurred across donors. Because of strong linkage in the cohort, roughly five DR-DQ haplotypes were treated as single units for association and clustering. Typing coverage differed by locus: A, B, C, DRB1 and DQB1 were typed in roughly 629-630 donors, DQA1 in approximately 520, DPA1 in 600 to 610, and DPB1 in roughly 450. All discovery cohort repertoires had been generated using a single sequencing platform. The study used immunosequencing to profile the T cell repertoires of several hundred subjects and linked those repertoires to cytomegalovirus serostatus. The study aimed to test whether signatures of past pathogen exposure could be identified by cataloging public T cell receptors. Genome-wide SNP genotypes for about 55% of the roughly 670 donors were used in a later genetic analysis, which treated that subset as a discovery cohort. High-throughput TCR immunosequencing, statistical association of individual TCRs with disease status, and machine learning were combined to predict cytomegalovirus infection status. An early release that covered some 640 HLA-typed donors contained 300 to 350 gigabases of sequencing data and around 80 million unique TCR sequences. Broader findings and caveats from the paper: The 87-base-pair reads could not distinguish some IMGT-functional V segments, including TRBV6-2 and TRBV6-3, so those segments were excluded. Compared with the approximately 670-donor mean, donors in an Asian-associated ancestry cluster had fewer N-insertions in productive TCRs, according to a later genetic analysis. In a later analysis, TCR association rates were found to vary across HLA loci, with the most associated TCRs seen for DRB1 alleles and the fewest for HLA-C alleles. A cluster of highly shared sequence variants was judged likely to be a technical artifact of the sequencing pipeline. A later genetic analysis associated a missense DCLRE1C variant with V-gene and J-gene trimming of TCR beta chains, and an independent cohort replicated the association. At a false discovery rate of 0.05, a later analysis linked 15,000 to 20,000 TCR beta sequences to specific HLA alleles. While some public TCRs were present in many individuals, most TCR sequences turned up only very rarely across donors. In both the original and validation cohorts, the classifier was reported to diagnose cytomegalovirus status with high specificity and sensitivity. In vitro tests confirmed that a few of the cytomegalovirus-associated TCR beta chains recognize cytomegalovirus antigens. In the study, around 160 TCR beta chains were listed as associated with cytomegalovirus. In a later analysis, several top co-occurrence clusters were reported to appear linked to parvovirus B19, influenza, CMV and Epstein-Barr virus. When HLA alleles, especially DR and DQ, strongly co-occurred, attributing TCR associations to individual alleles was difficult. Roughly 15 rarely observed V segments, including chromosome 9 orphons, were excluded from the earlier analysis of approximately 600 of the donors because counts were too low. In an earlier analysis of several hundred of the donors, most TCR beta V segments were observed in productive rearrangements about 90% or about 30% of the time, broadly matching IMGT annotations. Compared with equally common non-associated chains, HLA-associated TCR beta chains in a later analysis were more clonally expanded and had lower generation probabilities. A further reported finding was that TCR beta sequences accurately predicted the HLA-A and HLA-B alleles for most subjects in the first cohort. This cohort had only TCR beta chains sequenced, and the lack of alpha or paired-chain data limited which features could be detected. According to the authors, the approach could potentially be generalized to other disease states and immunological phenotypes. Immune exposure information for the cohort was limited to CMV serostatus. Sequencing depth was assumed to be roughly uniform across donors in the presence/absence analyses, though that assumption may not hold. Most CMV-associated TCR beta chains appeared to be HLA-restricted in a later analysis, and the HLA associations seemed to be driven largely by CMV exposure. Linkage disequilibrium might explain the correlated functional status among segregating V segments, but an unknown experimental factor could not be excluded. HLA typing was unavailable for some donors at each locus, so association tests used only the typed subset.

The protocol used for the library was the immunoSEQ multiplex PCR assay. For the multiplex PCR, a mixture combining 60 forward primers for TCR Vbeta segments and 13 reverse primers for TCR Jbeta segments was used. The CDR3 region of rearranged TCR beta genes was amplified from genomic DNA with a multiplex PCR assay. On the Illumina HiSeq System, the amplified TCR beta libraries were sequenced as 87-base-pair reads. From the authors' description of their analysis: In a later analysis, around 80 million unique TCR beta chains were counted across the 650 to 750 repertoires, and roughly 11 million of these chains were shared by at least two donors. A nearest-neighbor algorithm error-corrected the raw reads and collapsed the reads into unique sequences, merging closely related sequences to remove PCR and sequencing errors. CDR3 sequences were aligned to IMGT reference sequences to assign V, D and J gene segments. For a sequence to be retained, a match of at least six nucleotides to both a V gene segment and a J gene segment was required. A rearrangement was called productive if the CDR3 had no stop codons and remained in frame with V and J, and every other rearrangement was called non-productive. Following IMGT convention, CDR3 was defined as the stretch from the second conserved V-encoded cysteine to the conserved J-encoded phenylalanine. In an earlier analysis of around 570 of the donors, sequences lacking an unambiguous match to a single V gene segment were excluded. In an earlier analysis of almost 600 of the donors, a V segment was called functional when productive rearrangements were above 56.7%, and segregating when the standard deviation between donors exceeded 5%. A statistical classification framework was built to diagnose cytomegalovirus status from the catalog of TCR beta chain sequences. V and J gene assignment, in a later analysis, came from comparing TCR nucleotide sequences with IMGT/GENE-DB human TR gene sequences. The TCRdist pipeline was used in a later analysis to assign CDR3 sequences and most-parsimonious VDJ recombination scenarios. A later analysis defined each TCR beta chain by its CDR3 amino acid sequence plus V-gene family, and excluded reads lacking a unique V-gene family. To address suspected cross-contamination and a sequencing artifact, a later analysis removed 592 highly shared, low-generation-probability nucleotide sequences. In a later analysis, a clonal expansion index for each public chain was calculated from normalized within-repertoire ranks of inferred template counts. Generation probabilities in a later analysis came from a VDJ recombination model fitted to out-of-frame rearrangements, and those results were checked against IGoR. In a later analysis, hypergeometric tests were used to score TCR-TCR, TCR-HLA and TCR-CMV co-occurrence, with a repertoire-size bias correction applied to TCR pairs. To estimate false discovery rates, a later analysis permuted the HLA or CMV assignments 20 times. In a later analysis, co-occurring TCRs were grouped using DBSCAN, with TCRdist sequence similarity added in when clustering inside HLA-allele-positive subsets. For co-occurrence clustering, repertoires with fewer than 30,000 or more than 120,000 public chains were excluded, along with a handful of repertoires with anomalous nucleotide sharing. TCRdb retrieved this table from immuneACCESS and kept in-frame rearrangements only. Not all clones are present; in checked studies, unresolved V genes account for under half, and no reason is known for the remainder. The V and J calls and clone size are taken from that table; D and trimming were inferred from the DNA. The sample table lists fewer than 75,000 clones, roughly 71% of them with a count of one. Roughly 12% of the sample comes from the top ten.

Clipping removes 3 bases from V and 6 bases from J, with 6 as the unmatched junction base count. Spanning cysteine to phenylalanine, the CDR3 consists of 15 amino acids. Only the CDR3 region is kept as DNA, spanning 45 bases read in frame from base 1. CDR1 SNHLY and CDR2 FYNNEI were looked up in the germline V gene. This clone was counted between two and nine times. Its antigen is currently not known. No much larger clone is present one base from it, and per-base qualities are unavailable. The cohort consisted of hundreds of healthy bone marrow donors. At the time of sampling, all cohort members were nominally healthy, though unrecorded immune exposures were likely present. The donor tested CMV seronegative, placing the donor among the roughly 340 seronegative members of the cohort. Every donor gave a peripheral blood sample, and the peripheral blood mononuclear cells from that sample were used for TCR beta sequencing. Genomic DNA was extracted from the blood cell samples with the Qiagen DNeasy Blood Extraction Kit.

The TCR sequence derives from a man in his sixties or seventies in good health and CMV-seronegative. Material for sequencing was PBMCs. The chain is encoded by TRBV2 joined to TRBJ2-1, with 9 central nucleotides matching TRBD2. The encoded CDR3 is CASSEGLATTNEQFF. The nucleotides are TGTGCCAGCAGTGAGGGACTAGCTACTACCAATGAGCAGTTCTTC.